The source of this T cell receptor beta chain is a study of blood T cell repertoires in COVID-19. Overall study context: COVID-19 samples collected from the United States, Italy and Spain covered acute and convalescent phases. In each case, the material was cDNA or gDNA derived from T cells, B-cell-depleted T cells, or PBMCs.

The CDR3 runs 14 residues. Germline V gene lookup returns CDR1 MDHEN and CDR2 SYDVKM. The V gene lost 3 bases and the J gene lost 4 bases, with 10 bases spanning the gap. Using immunoSEQ multiplex PCR, the repertoire was profiled, and TCRdb retains in-frame clones only, with some absent. The sample contains about 190,000 clones, just under 80% of which appear only once. The rearrangement links TRBV28 to TRBJ1-5, with a tentative D call TRBD1 (6 bases). This sequence was found in an elderly woman with active or convalescent COVID-19. Sequenced: peripheral blood. Here the CDR3 DNA reads TGTGCCAGCAGTTTGACAGGAGAAAATCAGCCCCAGCATTTT. This codes for CASSLTGENQPQHF.